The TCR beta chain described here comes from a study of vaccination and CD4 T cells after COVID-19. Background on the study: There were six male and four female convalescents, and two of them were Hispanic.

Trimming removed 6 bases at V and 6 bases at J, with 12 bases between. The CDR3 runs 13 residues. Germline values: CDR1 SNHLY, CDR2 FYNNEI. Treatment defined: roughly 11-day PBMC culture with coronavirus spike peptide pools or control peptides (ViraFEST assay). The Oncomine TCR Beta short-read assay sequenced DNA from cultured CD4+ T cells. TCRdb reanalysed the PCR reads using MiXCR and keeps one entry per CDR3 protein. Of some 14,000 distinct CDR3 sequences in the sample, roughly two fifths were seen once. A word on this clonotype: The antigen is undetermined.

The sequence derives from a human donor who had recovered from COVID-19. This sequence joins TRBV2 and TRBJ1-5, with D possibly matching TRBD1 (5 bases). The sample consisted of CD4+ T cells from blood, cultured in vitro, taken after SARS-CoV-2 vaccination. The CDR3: CASRGGTGQPQHF. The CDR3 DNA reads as TGTGCCAGCAGGGGAGGGACGGGTCAGCCCCAGCATTTT. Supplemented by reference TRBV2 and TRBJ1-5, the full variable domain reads EPEVTQTPSHQVTQMGQEVILRCVPISNHLYFYWYRQILGQKVEFLVSFYNNEISEKSEIFDDQFSVERPDGSNFTLKIRSTKLEDSAMYFCASRGGTGQPQHFGDGTRLSIL.